A selection of T cell receptor beta chains follows, all from one sample in a study of radiotherapy plus CTLA-4 blockade in lung cancer. TCRdb's table, derived via immunoSEQ multiplex PCR, lists solely in-frame clones and lacks some. The sample contains approximately 73,000 clones, around 90% of which appear only once. The specimen was peripheral blood, collected from a patient treated with radiotherapy plus ipilimumab. These receptors all stem from a human donor with non-small cell lung cancer that progressed on radiotherapy plus ipilimumab. Each CDR3 is given with its conserved first and last residue. The D gene is left open where the match is weak. Clone size appears in some rows only: once, few, many, or a class for an expanded clone.

>TRBJ2-7|TRBD1|.|TRBV5-1
TGCGCCAGCAGCTCTGGTGCGACAGGGGGTTTGTACGAGCAGTACTTC
CASSSGATGGLYEQYF
>TRBJ1-1|.|.|TRBV30
TGTGCCCTGAAATATAGTCCGGGAGCTTTCTTT
CALKYSPGAFF
>TRBJ2-2|.|.|TRBV11-1
TGTGCCAGCAGCTTAGTGGCAGGGGCGCTGTTTTTT
CASSLVAGALFF
>TRBJ2-1|TRBD1|once|TRBV4-1
TGCGCCAGCAGCCAAGCCCTTTTGACAGGGGAACATGAGCAGTTCTTC
CASSQALLTGEHEQFF
>TRBJ2-7|.|.|TRBV6-6
TGTGCCAGCAGTGAGGGGGTCTACGAGCAGTACTTC
CASSEGVYEQYF
>TRBJ2-2|.|.|TRBV7-6
TGTGCCAGCAGCCTCACATACACCGGGGAGCTGTTTTTT
CASSLTYTGELFF
>TRBJ2-2|.|.|TRBV19
TGTGCCACTGGGGGTAGCGGGAACACCGGGGAGCTGTTTTTT
CATGGSGNTGELFF
>TRBJ1-1|TRBD1|.|TRBV5-4
TGTGCCAGCAGCTTGGGGGACAGGGCCGAAGCTTTCTTT
CASSLGDRAEAFF
>TRBJ1-1|TRBD1|.|TRBV4-1
TGCGCCAGCAGTCAGGGGGCGGGTACTGAAGCTTTCTTT
CASSQGAGTEAFF
>TRBJ1-2|.|.|TRBV27
TGTGCCAGCAGTATGGCAGGGGCGACCGGGGGCTACACCTTC
CASSMAGATGGYTF
>TRBJ2-1|TRBD2|once|TRBV10-2
TGCGCCAGCCGAGGACTAGCGGGGAGTAATGAGCAGTTCTTC
CASRGLAGSNEQFF
>TRBJ2-2|.|few|TRBV10-3
TGTGCCATCAGTGAGTCTCCGGGACATATAGTCACCGGGGAGCTGTTTTTT
CAISESPGHIVTGELFF
>TRBJ2-7|TRBD1|.|TRBV4-1
TGCGCCAGCAGCCCCGTGGACAGGCCCTACGAGCAGTACTTC
CASSPVDRPYEQYF
>TRBJ2-3|.|.|TRBV5-1
TGCGCCAGCAGCTTGCAACAGGAGGGAGATACGCAGTATTTT
CASSLQQEGDTQYF
>TRBJ2-2|TRBD1|.|TRBV6-5
TGTGCCAGCCGGAGACAGGGAACCGGGGAGCTGTTTTTT
CASRRQGTGELFF
>TRBJ2-1|.|.|TRBV28
TGTGCCAGCAGTTTAAGGGCAGGGCCCTACAATGAGCAGTTCTTC
CASSLRAGPYNEQFF
>TRBJ1-5|TRBD1|once|TRBV30
TGTGCCTGGAGGGGGACAGGGGGCAATCAGCCCCAGCATTTT
CAWRGTGGNQPQHF
>TRBJ1-2|.|.|TRBV7-2
TGTGCCAGCAGCTTAGCGGGGCAGGGGATCTATGGCTACACCTTC
CASSLAGQGIYGYTF
>TRBJ2-6|.|once|TRBV18
TGTGCCAGCTCACCTCCCCCGGACAGAAGCTCTGGGGCCAACGTCCTGACTTTC
CASSPPPDRSSGANVLTF
>TRBJ2-3|.|.|TRBV27
TGTGCCAGCAGTTTTCAGGAGGGGATAGATACGCAGTATTTT
CASSFQEGIDTQYF
>TRBJ1-1|TRBD1|.|TRBV7-9
TGTGCCAGCAGCCTCGGACAGGGGAGGGACGGCACTGAAGCTTTCTTT
CASSLGQGRDGTEAFF
>TRBJ2-1|.|.|TRBV7-3
TGTGCCAGCAGCTTCTCCCCAGCCGACAATGAGCAGTTCTTC
CASSFSPADNEQFF
>TRBJ1-6|.|.|TRBV6-5
TGTGCCAGCAGTTACTGGAAGTATGGAGATTCACCCCTCCACTTT
CASSYWKYGDSPLHF
>TRBJ2-7|TRBD1|.|TRBV5-4
TGTGCCAGCAGCCCCGGGACAGGGTATGACGAGCAGTACTTC
CASSPGTGYDEQYF
>TRBJ2-1|.|.|TRBV5-1
TGCGCCAGCAGCTTGGGGACAGCCGGCGAGCAGTTCTTC
CASSLGTAGEQFF
>TRBJ2-5|.|.|TRBV6-6
TGTGCCAGCAGTCCCCCCGGGACTGGTGCTTCGCAGACCCAGTACTTC
CASSPPGTGASQTQYF
>TRBJ1-3|.|.|TRBV19
TGTGCCAGCGACCGGGACGGACTCTCTGGAAACACCATATATTTT
CASDRDGLSGNTIYF
>TRBJ2-7|.|.|TRBV9
TGTGCCAGCCGGGAGCTTCACGGGGCCCTCCCCTACGAGCAGTACTTC
CASRELHGALPYEQYF
>TRBJ1-5|.|.|TRBV2
TGTGCCAGCAGGGTTCAGGGTAGGCAGCCCCAGCATTTT
CASRVQGRQPQHF
>TRBJ2-5|.|.|TRBV28
TGTGCCAGCACTACAAGAACTCAGGGCCTCCAAGAGACCCAGTACTTC
CASTTRTQGLQETQYF
>TRBJ2-3|.|.|TRBV7-3
TGTGCCAGCAGCTTAGAAGCGACTAGGCAAGATACGCAGTATTTT
CASSLEATRQDTQYF
>TRBJ1-4|.|.|TRBV5-1
TGCGCCAGCAGCTTGGGGGTTCAGAAGGAAAAACTGTTTTTT
CASSLGVQKEKLFF
>TRBJ2-7|.|.|TRBV30
TGTGCCTGGAGTGTAACGGGGTTTGGCTACGAGCAGTACTTC
CAWSVTGFGYEQYF
>TRBJ2-1|.|.|TRBV13
TGTGCCAGCAGCTTAGGTCACGCTAGATCCAATGAGCAGTTCTTC
CASSLGHARSNEQFF
>TRBJ2-2|.|.|TRBV30
TGTGCCCGGGGCCGCCCCGGGGAGCTGTTTTTT
CARGRPGELFF
>TRBJ2-7|TRBD1|.|TRBV30
TGTGCCTGGAGGGGACAGGGGCTGACTTACGAGCAGTACTTC
CAWRGQGLTYEQYF
>TRBJ2-7|TRBD1|.|TRBV5-5
TGTGCCAGCAGCCCCGGGACAGGGATTTACGAGCAGTACTTC
CASSPGTGIYEQYF
>TRBJ1-3|.|.|TRBV2
TGTGCCAGCAGTTTATACCTCGAAAAAGGAAAAACAATCCCCTCTGGAAACACCATATATTTT
CASSLYLEKGKTIPSGNTIYF
>TRBJ2-5|.|.|TRBV5-4
TGTGCCAGCGGAACTCAAGAGACCCAGTACTTC
CASGTQETQYF
>TRBJ2-2|.|.|TRBV7-7
TGTGCTAGCAGCTTAATAGAGGAAACCGGGGAGCTGTTTTTT
CASSLIEETGELFF
>TRBJ1-3|.|few|TRBV5-8
TGTGCCAGCAGCACAACCAGGACAGCTGGATCTGGAAACACCATATATTTT
CASSTTRTAGSGNTIYF
>TRBJ2-7|TRBD1|.|TRBV27
TGTGCCAGCACCAATCGGGACAGGGGCCACGAGCAGTACTTC
CASTNRDRGHEQYF